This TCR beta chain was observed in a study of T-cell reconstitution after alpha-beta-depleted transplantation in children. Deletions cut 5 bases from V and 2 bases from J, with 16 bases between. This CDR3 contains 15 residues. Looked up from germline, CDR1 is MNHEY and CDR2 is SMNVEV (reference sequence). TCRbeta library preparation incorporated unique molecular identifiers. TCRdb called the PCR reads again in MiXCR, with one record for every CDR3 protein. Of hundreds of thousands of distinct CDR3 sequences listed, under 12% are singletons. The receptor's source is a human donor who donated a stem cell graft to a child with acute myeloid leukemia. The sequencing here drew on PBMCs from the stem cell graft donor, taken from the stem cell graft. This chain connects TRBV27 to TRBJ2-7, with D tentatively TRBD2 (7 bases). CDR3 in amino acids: CASSRFRGGTYEQYF. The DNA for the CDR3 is TGTGCCAGCAGTAGGTTCAGGGGAGGGACCTACGAGCAGTACTTC.